These 4 T cell receptor beta chains originate from one sample sequenced in a study of T cell responses to AZD1222 COVID-19 vaccine. Here immunoSEQ multiplex PCR was the method, and the copy in TCRdb shows in-frame clones only, minus some. The sample gives about 150,000 clones, 90% to 95% of which show up once; more than 1.3% is in the top ten. Here the sequenced sample was peripheral blood, taken 28 days after the second AZD1222 dose. The source is an adult who received the AZD1222 COVID-19 vaccine.

The chain has TRBV3-1 (or the pseudogene TRBV3-2) and TRBJ1-1, with unresolved D. V was cut by 5 bases and J by 1 base, with 8 bases left in between. The length of the CDR3 is 13 residues. The germline V gene encodes CDR1 LGHDT and CDR2 YNNKEL (reference sequence). The CDR3 nucleotides are TGTGCCAGCAGCAACGCCCCGAACACTGAAGCTTTCTTT. It yields the protein CASSNAPNTEAFF.

The chain combines TRBV3-1 (or the pseudogene TRBV3-2) with TRBJ2-3; the D is unclear. The ends were cut back, 1 base at V and 2 bases at J, with 10 bases in the middle. CDR3 length: 15 amino acids. Germline V gene sequence: CDR1 LGHDT, CDR2 YNNKEL (reference sequence). This CDR3 is CASSQGRPDTDTQYF. The CDR3 DNA sequence: TGTGCCAGCAGCCAAGGGCGACCCGACACAGATACGCAGTATTTT.

The V gene is TRBV14, the J gene TRBJ1-2, with a possible D match to TRBD1 (6 bases). The germline CDR1 and CDR2 sequences are SGHDN and FVKESK. The V end lost 3 bases, the J end lost 3 bases, and 11 bases lay between the germline ends. The CDR3 totals 14 residues. The CDR3 spells CASSQTGTYYGYTF. CDR3 coding DNA: TGTGCCAGCAGCCAGACCGGGACATACTATGGCTACACCTTC.

This clone showed up just once. The chain carries TRBV5-1 and TRBJ2-7, with TRBD1 matching 7 bases. The CDR3 sequence is 14 residues long. Germline lookup yields CDR1 SGHRS and CDR2 YFSETQ. V shed 4 bases and J 7 bases; nucleotides not matched to a gene: 11. CDR3: CASSTGQAEGEQYF. The DNA for the CDR3 is TGCGCCAGCAGCACCGGACAGGCTGAAGGGGAGCAGTACTTC.